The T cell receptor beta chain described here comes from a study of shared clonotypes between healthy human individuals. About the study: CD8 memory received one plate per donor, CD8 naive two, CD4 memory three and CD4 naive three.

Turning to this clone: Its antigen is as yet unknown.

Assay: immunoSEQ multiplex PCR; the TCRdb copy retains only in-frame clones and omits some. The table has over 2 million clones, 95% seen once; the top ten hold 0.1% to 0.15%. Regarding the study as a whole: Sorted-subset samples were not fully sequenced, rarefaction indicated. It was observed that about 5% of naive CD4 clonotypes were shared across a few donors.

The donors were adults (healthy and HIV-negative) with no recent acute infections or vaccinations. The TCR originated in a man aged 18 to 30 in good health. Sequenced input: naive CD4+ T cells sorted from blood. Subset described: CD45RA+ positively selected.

Written as DNA, the CDR3 is TGCGCCAGCAGAGTGGGTGGAACCGAAAAACTGTTTTTT. Its protein is CASRVGGTEKLFF. The J gene is TRBJ1-4, the V gene TRBV5-1; D gene uncertain. CDR1 SGHRS and CDR2 YFSETQ come from the germline V gene. The CDR3 runs 13 residues. Trimming took off 5 bases at V and 8 bases at J, with 13 bases between the two ends.